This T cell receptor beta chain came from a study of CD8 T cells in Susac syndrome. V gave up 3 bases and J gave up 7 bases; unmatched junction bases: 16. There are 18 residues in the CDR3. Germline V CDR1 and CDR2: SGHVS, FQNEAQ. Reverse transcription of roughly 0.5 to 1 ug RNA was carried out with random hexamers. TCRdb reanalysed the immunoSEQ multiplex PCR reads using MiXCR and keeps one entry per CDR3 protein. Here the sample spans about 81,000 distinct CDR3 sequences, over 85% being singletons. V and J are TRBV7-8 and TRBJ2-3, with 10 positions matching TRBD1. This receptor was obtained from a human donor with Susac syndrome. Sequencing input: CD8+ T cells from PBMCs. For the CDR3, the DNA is TGTGCCAGCAGCTTTTCCCTCGGGGGGACAGGGGATAAGTATACGCAGTATTTT. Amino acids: CASSFSLGGTGDKYTQYF.